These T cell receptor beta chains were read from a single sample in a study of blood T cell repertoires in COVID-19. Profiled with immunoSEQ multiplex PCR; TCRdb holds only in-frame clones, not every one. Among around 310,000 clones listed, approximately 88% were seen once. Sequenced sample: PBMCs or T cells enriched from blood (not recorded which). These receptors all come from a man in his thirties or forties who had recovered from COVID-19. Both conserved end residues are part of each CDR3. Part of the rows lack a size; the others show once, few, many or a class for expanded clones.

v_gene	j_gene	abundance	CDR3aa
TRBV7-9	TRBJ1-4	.	CASSPGDTGREKLFF
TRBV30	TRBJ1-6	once	CASQGNNSPLHF
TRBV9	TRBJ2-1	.	CASSVGTVYNEQFF
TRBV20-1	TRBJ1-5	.	CSANDRAPQHF
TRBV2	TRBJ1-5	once	CASSGQINQPQHF
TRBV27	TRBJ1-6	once	CANSLFPWGEEDSPLHF
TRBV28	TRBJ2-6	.	CASSSSGANVLTF
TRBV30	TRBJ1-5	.	CAWTRKRGSNQPQHF
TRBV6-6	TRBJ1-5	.	CASSPGQGDGQPQHF
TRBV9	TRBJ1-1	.	CASSVYQKNTEAFF
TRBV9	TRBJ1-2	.	CASSAFRTGYNYGYTF
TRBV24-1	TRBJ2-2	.	CATSFTDRVHTGELFF
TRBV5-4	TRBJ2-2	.	CASSFMTGKNTGELFF
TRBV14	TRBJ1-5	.	CASSPRTGSAHQPQHF
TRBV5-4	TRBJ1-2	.	CASSPIDRQGANGYTF
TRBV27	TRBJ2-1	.	CASSLVGGGAHEQFF
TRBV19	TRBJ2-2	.	CASSPSSGGAVTGELFF
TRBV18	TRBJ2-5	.	CASSRGEKETQYF
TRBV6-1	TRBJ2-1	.	CASSESEVNEQFF
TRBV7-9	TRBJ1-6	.	CASSSQTGRNSPLHF
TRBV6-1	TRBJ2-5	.	CASSEWGQGAETQYF
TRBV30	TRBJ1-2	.	CAWSVGMGAVGYGYTF
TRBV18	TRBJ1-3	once	CASSPETVGSGNTIYF
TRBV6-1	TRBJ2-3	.	CASSESGTPTLNTQYF